These 21 T cell receptor beta chains were sequenced from one sample in a study of T cell responses to AZD1222 COVID-19 vaccine. Produced via immunoSEQ multiplex PCR; TCRdb's table is partial and in-frame only. Counted here are approximately 200,000 clones, 94% occurring once; the ten biggest clones make up roughly 10%. The sequencing used peripheral blood, collected on day 0 of AZD1222 vaccination. Every receptor here comes from an adult in good health.

This chain joins TRBV7-8 and TRBJ2-1, with 8 positions matching TRBD2. This CDR3 has 16 residues. Looked up from germline, CDR1 is SGHVS and CDR2 is FQNEAQ. The J segment lost 9 bases and the V segment lost 1 base, leaving 11 bases of the junction unmatched. The CDR3 reads CASSLVAERERGEQFF. DNA of the CDR3: TGTGCCAGCAGCTTAGTCGCGGAGCGGGAGAGGGGTGAGCAGTTCTTC.

The chain is built from TRBV27 and TRBJ2-1; either TRBD1 or TRBD2 may fit D (5 bases each). V dropped 5 bases and J dropped 12 bases, with 14 bases sitting between them. In germline, CDR1 is MNHEY, CDR2 SMNVEV (reference sequence). The CDR3 is 12 amino acids. CDR3 bases: TGTGCCAGCAGTCAGCCGGGACCGAGGCAGTTCTTC. Translation gives CASSQPGPRQFF.

V is TRBV7-2 and J is TRBJ2-2, with D possibly matching TRBD2 (5 bases). Trimming removed 5 bases at V and 4 bases at J, with 14 bases between. This CDR3 contains 15 residues. Germline V gene sequence: CDR1 SGHTA, CDR2 FQGNSA. CDR3 nucleotides: TGTGCCAGCAGCCCCACTAGTTCGGGCACCGGGGAGCTGTTTTTT. Translation: CASSPTSSGTGELFF.

The CDR3 region has the DNA TGTGCCAGCAGCGCGCCGATCTATGGCTACACCTTC. It encodes CASSAPIYGYTF. The genes are TRBV9 and TRBJ1-2; D remains ambiguous. This CDR3 is built from 12 residues. The germline V gene encodes CDR1 SGDLS and CDR2 YYNGEE. Trimming removed 3 bases at V and 4 bases at J, with 7 bases between. The full variable domain, rest sourced from reference TRBV9 and TRBJ1-2, is DSGVTQTPKHLITATGQRVTLRCSPRSGDLSVYWYQQSLDQGLQFLIQYYNGEERAKGNILERFSAQQFPDLHSELNLSSLELGDSALYFCASSAPIYGYTFGSGTRLTVV.

V and J are TRBV10-3 and TRBJ1-2, with D hard to call. CDR1 is ENHRY, CDR2 SYGVKD, per germline. This CDR3 is built from 12 residues. Trimming left V 5 bases short and J 7 bases short, with 11 bases between. CDR3 protein: CAISPLPGGYTF. In DNA, the CDR3 is TGTGCCATCAGTCCTCTTCCCGGTGGCTACACCTTC.

This clone appeared a single time. The V gene is TRBV19, the J gene TRBJ2-2; 9 nucleotides agree with TRBD1. This CDR3 is built from 17 residues. Per the germline V gene, CDR1 is LNHDA and CDR2 is SQIVND (reference sequence). V lost 2 bases, J lost 0 bases, and 4 bases stayed unmatched. CDR3 DNA: TGTGCCAGTAGTATACCGACAGGGGGAACGAACACCGGGGAGCTGTTTTTT. This gives the protein CASSIPTGGTNTGELFF.

V and J are TRBV30 and TRBJ2-6; D is uncertain. The germline V gene has CDR1 GTSNPN and CDR2 SVGIG (reference sequence). The CDR3 is 14 amino acids. Trimming removed 5 bases at V and 0 bases at J, with 8 bases between. The CDR3 loop reads CAWDQASGANVLTF. The CDR3 DNA is TGTGCCTGGGACCAAGCCTCTGGGGCCAACGTCCTGACTTTC.

The rearrangement uses TRBV5-1 and TRBJ1-2; 8 nucleotides agree with TRBD1. The V gene end was trimmed by 2 bases and the J gene end by 6 bases; junction bases not matched to a gene: 6. The CDR3 runs 14 residues. Germline-derived CDR1 and CDR2 are SGHRS and YFSETQ. CDR3 bases: TGCGCCAGCAGCTTTCGCAGGGGGCCCGATGGCTACACCTTC. Translated, it gives CASSFRRGPDGYTF.

This clone was counted a single time. The chain carries TRBV7-6 and TRBJ1-5; 8 nucleotides agree with TRBD1. V shed 5 bases, J shed 6 bases, and the junction held 12 bases outside the gene matches. The CDR3 is 16 amino acids. Germline assignment: CDR1 SGHVS and CDR2 FNYEAQ. This chain's CDR3 is CASSQTWTGFGQPQHF. CDR3 DNA sequence: TGTGCCAGCAGCCAGACGTGGACAGGGTTTGGTCAGCCCCAGCATTTT. Full variable domain (rest looked up from reference TRBV7-6 and TRBJ1-5): GAGVSQSPRYKVTKRGQDVALRCDPISGHVSLYWYRQALGQGPEFLTYFNYEAQQDKSGLPNDRFSAERPEGSISTLTIQRTEQRDSAMYRCASSQTWTGFGQPQHFGDGTRLSIL.

The sample holds one count of this clone. The sample contains more than one DNA sequence encoding this CDR3. The chain joins TRBV5-1 to TRBJ2-7; D is ambiguous. Trimming stripped 0 bases from V and 1 base from J, with 5 bases between. Germline CDR1 SGHRS, CDR2 YFSETQ. CDR3 length equals 13 residues. The CDR3 nucleotides are TGCGCCAGCAGCTTGGCCGGATCCTACGAGCAGTACTTC. It is translated as CASSLAGSYEQYF. The variable domain in full, with the rest retrieved from reference TRBV5-1 and TRBJ2-7, is KAGVTQTPRYLIKTRGQQVTLSCSPISGHRSVSWYQQTPGQGLQFLFEYFSETQRNKGNFPGRFSGRQFSNSRSEMNVSTLELGDSALYLCASSLAGSYEQYFGPGTRLTVT.

V usage is TRBV6-1 and J usage is TRBJ1-2; no firm D call. This CDR3 contains 15 residues. Trimming removed 0 bases at V and 3 bases at J, with 11 bases between. CDR1 and CDR2 (germline): MNHNS, SASEGT. The CDR3 loop reads CASSEAKSLYYGYTF. Here the CDR3 DNA reads TGTGCCAGCAGTGAAGCGAAGTCGTTATACTATGGCTACACCTTC.

V gene TRBV3-1 (or the pseudogene TRBV3-2) combines with J gene TRBJ2-7; possibly TRBD1 or TRBD2 for D (5 bases each). Germline-derived CDR1 and CDR2 are LGHDT and YNNKEL (reference sequence). This CDR3 region has 15 residues. The germline V and J ends were trimmed by 3 bases and 0 bases, with 12 bases remaining between them. CDR3 protein: CASSHGTINSYEQYF. CDR3 DNA: TGTGCCAGCAGCCACGGGACGATCAACTCCTACGAGCAGTACTTC.

This chain joins TRBV7-2 and TRBJ2-3; unclear D gene. The V gene lost 6 bases and the J gene lost 14 bases, with 15 bases spanning the gap. Germline assignment: CDR1 SGHTA and CDR2 FQGNSA. The CDR3 extends over 11 amino acids. CDR3 coding DNA: TGTGCCAGCAGAAATGGGGAAAGGTTGTATTTT. Residues: CASRNGERLYF.

This chain links TRBV5-1 with TRBJ1-3; 8 nucleotides match TRBD1. Germline V gene data show CDR1 as SGHRS and CDR2 as YFSETQ. The CDR3 has 17 residues. V trimming: 0 bases; J trimming: 7 bases; junction bases outside the gene matches: 12. CDR3 coding DNA: TGCGCCAGCAGCTTGGAGACAGGGGCCGCCTCCGGGAACACCATATATTTT. It specifies CASSLETGAASGNTIYF.

Regarding this clone: Other DNA sequences in the same sample also yield this CDR3. This chain connects TRBV28 to TRBJ1-1; the D gene is possibly TRBD1 (5 bases). The CDR3 is 13 residues long. V was cut by 2 bases and J by 5 bases, with 9 bases left in between. Germline loops: CDR1 MDHEN, CDR2 SYDVKM. The chain's CDR3 is CASSLMGGTEAFF. The CDR3 bases are TGTGCCAGCAGTTTAATGGGGGGAACTGAAGCTTTCTTT.

The chain couples TRBV30 to TRBJ1-2; 9 bases match TRBD1. Germline values: CDR1 GTSNPN, CDR2 SVGIG (reference sequence). This CDR3 region has 16 residues. The V and J ends lost 8 bases and 5 bases, in that order; junction bases with no gene match: 18. The CDR3 region is CASYRDRALSGYGYTF. CDR3 nucleotide sequence: TGTGCCAGCTACCGGGACAGGGCCTTGAGTGGTTATGGCTACACCTTC.

This chain connects TRBV6-5 to TRBJ2-3, with 7 bases fitting TRBD2. The length of the CDR3 is 16 residues. The ends lost 2 bases at V and 2 bases at J; junction bases unmatched: 7. Germline assignment: CDR1 MNHEY and CDR2 SVGAGI. CDR3 sequence: CASSYRLAETTDTQYF. The CDR3 nucleotides are TGTGCCAGCAGTTACAGGCTAGCGGAGACCACAGATACGCAGTATTTT.

V is TRBV19 and J is TRBJ1-3; possibly TRBD1 for D (5 bases). Germline V gene sequence: CDR1 LNHDA, CDR2 SQIVND (reference sequence). The CDR3 extends over 16 amino acids. V gave up 5 bases and J gave up 0 bases, with 14 bases separating them. In nucleotides, the CDR3 is TGTGCCAGTAGTTCCTATCGGGGGAACTCTGGAAACACCATATATTTT. Amino acid sequence: CASSSYRGNSGNTIYF.

J is TRBJ1-1 and V is TRBV9, with a weak D call TRBD1 (5 bases). Trimming stripped 5 bases from V and 1 base from J, with 12 bases between. CDR3 size: 14 residues. Germline V CDR1 and CDR2: SGDLS, YYNGEE. The CDR3 DNA is TGTGCCAGCAGGGAAAACCAGGGGAACACTGAAGCTTTCTTT. This gives the protein CASRENQGNTEAFF.

The chain recombines TRBV25-1 with TRBJ1-3, with D unresolved. The ends were cut back, 3 bases at V and 0 bases at J, with 6 bases in the middle. Looked up from germline, CDR1 is MGHDK and CDR2 is SYGVNS. This CDR3 comprises 14 residues. The CDR3 coding sequence is TGTGCCAGCAGTGACTGGACCTCTGGAAACACCATATATTTT. Amino acid sequence: CASSDWTSGNTIYF.

The rearrangement joins TRBV5-1 to TRBJ2-5; tentatively, D is TRBD1 (5 bases). The CDR3 runs 14 residues. With 5 bases removed from V and 2 bases from J, the gap between germline ends came to 13 bases. Germline CDR1 and CDR2: SGHRS and YFSETQ. The CDR3 reads CASRTTAAQETQYF. The CDR3 nucleotides are TGCGCCAGCAGGACGACAGCTGCACAAGAGACCCAGTACTTC. The whole variable domain, filled in from reference TRBV5-1 and TRBJ2-5, reads KAGVTQTPRYLIKTRGQQVTLSCSPISGHRSVSWYQQTPGQGLQFLFEYFSETQRNKGNFPGRFSGRQFSNSRSEMNVSTLELGDSALYLCASRTTAAQETQYFGPGTRLLVL.